This TCR beta chain was found in a study of cytomegalovirus exposure and HLA in healthy donors. Across the study: A subsequent analysis stated that the 120 or so validation repertoires were run on the same platform as the roughly 670 first-cohort repertoires. General observations from the study: It was approximately 150 TCR beta chains that were listed as cytomegalovirus-associated. The tendency of first-cohort TCR clusters to co-occur in the 95 to 150 validation repertoires was the finding of a later analysis.

Trimming took off 4 bases at V and 3 bases at J, with 16 bases between the two ends. Germline V CDR1 and CDR2: MGHRA, YSYEKL. CDR3 size: 16 residues. Only in-frame clones appear in the TCRdb table, and some are missing; sequencing was by immunoSEQ multiplex PCR. This sample has about 150,000 clones, with 86% found just once. In regard to this clone: Its antigen is undetermined.

The clonotype was recovered from a human donor in good health. V gene TRBV4-1 combines with J gene TRBJ1-5, with a tentative D call TRBD1 (6 bases). The sample was PBMCs. The CDR3 DNA reads as TGCGCCAGCAGCCCTGGGACACCAGTCCACAATCAGCCCCAGCATTTT. Residues: CASSPGTPVHNQPQHF.